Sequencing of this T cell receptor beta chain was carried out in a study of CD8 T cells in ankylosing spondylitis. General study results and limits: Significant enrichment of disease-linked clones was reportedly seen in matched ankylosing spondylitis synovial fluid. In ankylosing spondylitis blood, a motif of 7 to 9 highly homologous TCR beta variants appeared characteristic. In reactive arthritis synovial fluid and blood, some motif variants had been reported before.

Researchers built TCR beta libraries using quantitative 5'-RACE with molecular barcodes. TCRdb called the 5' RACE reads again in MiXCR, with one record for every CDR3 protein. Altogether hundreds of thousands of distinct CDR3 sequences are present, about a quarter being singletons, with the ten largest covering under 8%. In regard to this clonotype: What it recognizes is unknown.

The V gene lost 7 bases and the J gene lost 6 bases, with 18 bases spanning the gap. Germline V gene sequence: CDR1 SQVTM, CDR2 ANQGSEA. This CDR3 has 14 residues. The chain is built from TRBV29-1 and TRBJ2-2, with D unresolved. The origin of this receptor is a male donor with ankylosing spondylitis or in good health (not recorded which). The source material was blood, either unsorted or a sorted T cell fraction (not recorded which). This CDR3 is CSAGLPGRSGELFF. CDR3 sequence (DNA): TGCAGCGCCGGATTACCAGGACGATCCGGGGAGCTGTTTTTT.